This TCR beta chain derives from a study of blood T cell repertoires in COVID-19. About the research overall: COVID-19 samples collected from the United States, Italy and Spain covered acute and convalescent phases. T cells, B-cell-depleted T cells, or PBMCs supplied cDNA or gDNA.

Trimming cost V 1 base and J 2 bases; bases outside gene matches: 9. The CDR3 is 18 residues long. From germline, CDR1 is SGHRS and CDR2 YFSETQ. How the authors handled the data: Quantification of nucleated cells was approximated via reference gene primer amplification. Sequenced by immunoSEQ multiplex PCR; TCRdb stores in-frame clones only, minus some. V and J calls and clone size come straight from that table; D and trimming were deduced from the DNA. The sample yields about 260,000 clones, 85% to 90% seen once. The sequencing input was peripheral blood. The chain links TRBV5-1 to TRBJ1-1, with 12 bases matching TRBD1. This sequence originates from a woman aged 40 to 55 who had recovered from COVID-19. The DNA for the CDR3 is TGCGCCAGCAGCTTGTATCCCGGGACAGGGGGCCTTAACACTGAAGCTTTCTTT. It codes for CASSLYPGTGGLNTEAFF.